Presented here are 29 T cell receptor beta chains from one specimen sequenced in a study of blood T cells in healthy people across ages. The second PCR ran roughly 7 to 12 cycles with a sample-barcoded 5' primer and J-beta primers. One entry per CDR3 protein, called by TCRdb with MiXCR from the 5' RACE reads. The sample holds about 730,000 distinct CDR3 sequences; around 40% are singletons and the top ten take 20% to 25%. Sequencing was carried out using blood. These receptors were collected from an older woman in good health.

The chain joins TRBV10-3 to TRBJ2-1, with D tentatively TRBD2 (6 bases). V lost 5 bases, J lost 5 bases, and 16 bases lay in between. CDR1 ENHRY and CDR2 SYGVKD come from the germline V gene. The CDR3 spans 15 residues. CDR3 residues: CAISTGTRVHNEQFF. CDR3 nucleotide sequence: TGTGCCATCAGTACCGGGACTCGCGTCCACAATGAGCAGTTCTTC.

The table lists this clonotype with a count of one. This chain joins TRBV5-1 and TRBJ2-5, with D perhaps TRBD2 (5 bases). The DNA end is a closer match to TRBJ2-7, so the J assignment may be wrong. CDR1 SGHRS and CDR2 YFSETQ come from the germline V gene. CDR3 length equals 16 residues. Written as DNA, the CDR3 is TGCGCCAGCAGCCCGGGATACGGGAAACCCTCCTACGAGCAGTACTTC. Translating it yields CASSPGYGKPSYEQYF.

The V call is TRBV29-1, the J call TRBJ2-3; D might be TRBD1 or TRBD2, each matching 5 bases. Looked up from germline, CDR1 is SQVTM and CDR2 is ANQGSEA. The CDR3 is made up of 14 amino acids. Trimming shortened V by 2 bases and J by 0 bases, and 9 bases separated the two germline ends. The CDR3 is CSVERGVSTDTQYF. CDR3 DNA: TGCAGCGTTGAAAGAGGGGTGAGCACAGATACGCAGTATTTT.

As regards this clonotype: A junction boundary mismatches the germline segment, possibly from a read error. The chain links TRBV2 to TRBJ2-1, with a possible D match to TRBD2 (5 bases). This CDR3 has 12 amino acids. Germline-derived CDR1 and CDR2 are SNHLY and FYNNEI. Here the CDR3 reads CSSTDSGYEQFF. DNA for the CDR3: TGTTCCAGCACTGATTCGGGGTACGAGCAGTTCTTC.

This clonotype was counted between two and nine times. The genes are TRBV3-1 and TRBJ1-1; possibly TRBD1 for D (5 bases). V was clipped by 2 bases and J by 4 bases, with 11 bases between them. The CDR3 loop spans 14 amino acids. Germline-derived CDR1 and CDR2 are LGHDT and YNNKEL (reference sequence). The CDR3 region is CASSQRGWGTEAFF. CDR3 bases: TGTGCCAGCAGCCAAAGGGGATGGGGCACTGAAGCTTTCTTT.

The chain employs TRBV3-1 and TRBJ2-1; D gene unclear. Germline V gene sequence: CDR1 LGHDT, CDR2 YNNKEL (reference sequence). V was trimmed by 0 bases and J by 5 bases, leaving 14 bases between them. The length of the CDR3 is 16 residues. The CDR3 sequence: CASSQEQTYLHNEQFF. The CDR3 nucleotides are TGTGCCAGCAGCCAAGAACAGACCTACCTCCACAATGAGCAGTTCTTC.

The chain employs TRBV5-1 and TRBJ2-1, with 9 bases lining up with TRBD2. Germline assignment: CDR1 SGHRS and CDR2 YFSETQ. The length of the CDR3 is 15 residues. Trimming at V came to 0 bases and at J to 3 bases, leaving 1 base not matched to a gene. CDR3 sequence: CASSLGGRDYNEQFF. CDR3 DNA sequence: TGCGCCAGCAGCTTGGGCGGGAGGGACTACAATGAGCAGTTCTTC.

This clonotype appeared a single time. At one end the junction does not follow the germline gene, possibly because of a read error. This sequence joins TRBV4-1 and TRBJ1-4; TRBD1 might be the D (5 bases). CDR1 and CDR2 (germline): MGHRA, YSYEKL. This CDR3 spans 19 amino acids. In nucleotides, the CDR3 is TGCGCCAGCGGCCAAGATCCGGTTAGTGTGTGGAGGGGAGATGAAAAACTGTTTTTT. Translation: CASGQDPVSVWRGDEKLFF.

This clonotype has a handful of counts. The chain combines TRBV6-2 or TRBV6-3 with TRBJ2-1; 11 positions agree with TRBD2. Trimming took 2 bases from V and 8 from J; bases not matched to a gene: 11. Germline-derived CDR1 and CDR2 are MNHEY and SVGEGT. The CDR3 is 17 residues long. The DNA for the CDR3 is TGTGCCAGCAGTTACAAAGGACTAGCGGGCGGTTTTTATGAGCAGTTCTTC. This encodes CASSYKGLAGGFYEQFF.

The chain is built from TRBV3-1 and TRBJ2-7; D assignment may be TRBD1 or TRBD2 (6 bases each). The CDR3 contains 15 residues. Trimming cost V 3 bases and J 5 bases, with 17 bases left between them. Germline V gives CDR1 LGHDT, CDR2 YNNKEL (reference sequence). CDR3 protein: CASSHSRGALNEQYF. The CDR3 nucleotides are TGTGCCAGCAGCCACAGTAGGGGGGCCCTCAACGAGCAGTACTTC.

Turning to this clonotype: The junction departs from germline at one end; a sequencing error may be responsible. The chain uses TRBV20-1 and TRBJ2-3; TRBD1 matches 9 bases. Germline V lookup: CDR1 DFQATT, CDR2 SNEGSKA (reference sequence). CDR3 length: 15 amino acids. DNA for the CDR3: TGCGGTGCTACCCCGAGACAGGGGGGAACAGATACGCAGTATTTT. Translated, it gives CGATPRQGGTDTQYF.

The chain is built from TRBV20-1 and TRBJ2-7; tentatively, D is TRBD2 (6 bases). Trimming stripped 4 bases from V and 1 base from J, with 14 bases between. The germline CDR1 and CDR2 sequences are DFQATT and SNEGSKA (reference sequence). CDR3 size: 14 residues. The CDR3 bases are TGCAGTGCTAAGGCTAGGGACTCATCCTACGAGCAGTACTTC. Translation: CSAKARDSSYEQYF.

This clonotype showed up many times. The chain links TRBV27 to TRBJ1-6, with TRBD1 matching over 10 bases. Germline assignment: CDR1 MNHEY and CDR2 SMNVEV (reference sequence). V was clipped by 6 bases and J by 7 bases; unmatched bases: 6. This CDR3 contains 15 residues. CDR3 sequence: CASRSGTGVNSPLHF. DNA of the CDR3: TGTGCCAGCAGATCCGGGACAGGGGTAAATTCACCCCTCCACTTT.

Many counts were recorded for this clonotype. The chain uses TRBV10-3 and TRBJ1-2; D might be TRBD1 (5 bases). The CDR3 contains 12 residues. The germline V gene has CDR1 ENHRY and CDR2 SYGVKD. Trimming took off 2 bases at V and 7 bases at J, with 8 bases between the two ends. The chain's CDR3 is CAISERDGGYTF. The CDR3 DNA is TGTGCCATCAGTGAGAGGGACGGTGGCTACACCTTC.

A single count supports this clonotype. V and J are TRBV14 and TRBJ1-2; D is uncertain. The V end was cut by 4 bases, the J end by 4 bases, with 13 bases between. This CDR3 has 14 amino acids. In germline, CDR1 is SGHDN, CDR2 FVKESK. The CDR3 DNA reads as TGTGCCAGCAGCCGAGAGGACGGCGGCTATGGCTACACCTTC. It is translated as CASSREDGGYGYTF.

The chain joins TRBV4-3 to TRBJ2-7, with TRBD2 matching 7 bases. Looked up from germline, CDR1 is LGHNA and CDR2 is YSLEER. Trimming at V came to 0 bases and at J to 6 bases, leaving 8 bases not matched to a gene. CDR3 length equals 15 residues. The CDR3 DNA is TGCGCCAGCAGCCAAGATCGCCAGGGAGGGTCCGAGCAGTACTTC. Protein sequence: CASSQDRQGGSEQYF.

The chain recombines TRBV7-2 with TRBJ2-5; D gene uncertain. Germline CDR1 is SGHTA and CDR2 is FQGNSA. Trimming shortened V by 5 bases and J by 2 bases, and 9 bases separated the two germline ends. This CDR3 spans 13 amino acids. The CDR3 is CASSTLYQETQYF. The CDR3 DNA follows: TGTGCCAGCAGCACACTGTATCAAGAGACCCAGTACTTC.

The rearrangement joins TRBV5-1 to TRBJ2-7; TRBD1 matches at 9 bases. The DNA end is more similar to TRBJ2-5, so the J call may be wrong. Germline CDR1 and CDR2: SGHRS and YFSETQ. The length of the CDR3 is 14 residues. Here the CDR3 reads CASSGTGYGETQYF. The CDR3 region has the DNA TGCGCCAGCAGCGGGACAGGGTACGGAGAGACCCAGTACTTC.

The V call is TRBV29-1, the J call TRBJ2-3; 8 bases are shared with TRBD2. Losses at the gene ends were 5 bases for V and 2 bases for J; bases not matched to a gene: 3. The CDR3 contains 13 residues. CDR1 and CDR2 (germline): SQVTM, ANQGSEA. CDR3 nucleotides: TGCAGCGTTAAGCGGGAGTTCACAGATACGCAGTATTTT. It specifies CSVKREFTDTQYF.

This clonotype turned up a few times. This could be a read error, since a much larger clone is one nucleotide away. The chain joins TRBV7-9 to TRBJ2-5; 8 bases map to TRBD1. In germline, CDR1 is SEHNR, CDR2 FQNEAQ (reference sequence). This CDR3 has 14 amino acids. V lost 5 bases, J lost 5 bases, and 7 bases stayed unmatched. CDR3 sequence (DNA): TGTGCCAGCAGCCTACAGGGGGTGAGGGAGACCCAGTACTTC. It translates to CASSLQGVRETQYF. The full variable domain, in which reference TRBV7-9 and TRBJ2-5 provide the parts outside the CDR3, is DTGVSQNPRHKITKRGQNVTFRCDPISEHNRLYWYRQTLGQGPEFLTYFQNEAQLEKSRLLSDRFSAERPKGSFSTLEIQRTEQGDSAMYLCASSLQGVRETQYFGPGTRLLVL.

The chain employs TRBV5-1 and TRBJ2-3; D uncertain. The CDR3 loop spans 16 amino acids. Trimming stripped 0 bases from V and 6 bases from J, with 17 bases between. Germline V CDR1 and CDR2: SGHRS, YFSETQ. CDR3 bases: TGCGCCAGCAGCTTGGAGGGCGGCGTCATAGTGGATACGCAGTATTTT. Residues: CASSLEGGVIVDTQYF.

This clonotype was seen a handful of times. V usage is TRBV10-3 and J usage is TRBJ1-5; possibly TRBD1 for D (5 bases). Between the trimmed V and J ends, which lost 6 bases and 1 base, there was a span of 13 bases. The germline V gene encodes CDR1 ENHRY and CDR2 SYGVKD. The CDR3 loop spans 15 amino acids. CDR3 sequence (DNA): TGTGCCATCAGCCAGACCGGGGGGAGCAATCAGCCCCAGCATTTT. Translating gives CAISQTGGSNQPQHF.

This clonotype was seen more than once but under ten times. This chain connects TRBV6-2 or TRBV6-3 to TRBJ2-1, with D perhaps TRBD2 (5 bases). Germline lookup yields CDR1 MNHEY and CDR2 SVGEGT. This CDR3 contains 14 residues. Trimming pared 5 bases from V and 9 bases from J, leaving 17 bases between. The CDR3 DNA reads TGTGCCAGCAGTGAGAACGGGGAACCCGGTGAGCAGTTCTTC. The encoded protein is CASSENGEPGEQFF.

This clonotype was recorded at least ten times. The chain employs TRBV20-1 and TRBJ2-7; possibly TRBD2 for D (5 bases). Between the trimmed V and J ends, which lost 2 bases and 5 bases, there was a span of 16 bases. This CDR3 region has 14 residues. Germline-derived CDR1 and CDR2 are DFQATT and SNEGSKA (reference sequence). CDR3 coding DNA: TGCAGTGCTAGAATCCGAGGGTCCGGCGACGAGCAGTACTTC. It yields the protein CSARIRGSGDEQYF.

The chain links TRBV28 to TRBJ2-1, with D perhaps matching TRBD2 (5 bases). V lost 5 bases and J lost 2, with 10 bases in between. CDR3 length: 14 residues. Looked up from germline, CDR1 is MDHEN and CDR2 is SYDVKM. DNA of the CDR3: TGTGCCAGCAGTCCAGAGGGAACCTACAATGAGCAGTTCTTC. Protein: CASSPEGTYNEQFF.

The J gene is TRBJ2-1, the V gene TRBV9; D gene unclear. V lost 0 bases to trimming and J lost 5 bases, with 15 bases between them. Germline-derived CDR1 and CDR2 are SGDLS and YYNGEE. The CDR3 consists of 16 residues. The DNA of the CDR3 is TGTGCCAGCAGCGTAGGCAACTCCGCTAGGGACAATGAGCAGTTCTTC. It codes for CASSVGNSARDNEQFF.

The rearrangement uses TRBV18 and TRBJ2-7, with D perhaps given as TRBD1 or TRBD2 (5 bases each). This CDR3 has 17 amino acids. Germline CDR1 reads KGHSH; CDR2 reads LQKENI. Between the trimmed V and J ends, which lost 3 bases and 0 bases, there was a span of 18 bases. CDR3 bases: TGTGCCAGCTCACCCCCAAGAATCTCAGGGAGCTCCTACGAGCAGTACTTC. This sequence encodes CASSPPRISGSSYEQYF. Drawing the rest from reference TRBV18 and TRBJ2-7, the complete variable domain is NAGVMQNPRHLVRRRGQEARLRCSPMKGHSHVYWYRQLPEEGLKFMVYLQKENIIDESGMPKERFSAEFPKEGPSILRIQQVVRGDSAAYFCASSPPRISGSSYEQYFGPGTRLTVT.

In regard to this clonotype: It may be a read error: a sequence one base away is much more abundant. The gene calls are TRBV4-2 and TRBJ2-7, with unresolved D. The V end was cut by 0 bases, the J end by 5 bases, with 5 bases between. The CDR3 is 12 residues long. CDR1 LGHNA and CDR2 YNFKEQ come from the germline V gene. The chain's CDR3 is CASSQEPNEQYF. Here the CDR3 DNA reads TGTGCCAGCAGCCAAGAACCTAACGAGCAGTACTTC.

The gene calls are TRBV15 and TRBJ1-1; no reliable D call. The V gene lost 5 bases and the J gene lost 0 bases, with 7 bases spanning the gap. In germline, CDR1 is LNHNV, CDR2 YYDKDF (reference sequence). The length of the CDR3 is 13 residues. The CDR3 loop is CATSGSLNTEAFF. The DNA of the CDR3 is TGTGCCACCAGCGGCAGCTTGAACACTGAAGCTTTCTTT.